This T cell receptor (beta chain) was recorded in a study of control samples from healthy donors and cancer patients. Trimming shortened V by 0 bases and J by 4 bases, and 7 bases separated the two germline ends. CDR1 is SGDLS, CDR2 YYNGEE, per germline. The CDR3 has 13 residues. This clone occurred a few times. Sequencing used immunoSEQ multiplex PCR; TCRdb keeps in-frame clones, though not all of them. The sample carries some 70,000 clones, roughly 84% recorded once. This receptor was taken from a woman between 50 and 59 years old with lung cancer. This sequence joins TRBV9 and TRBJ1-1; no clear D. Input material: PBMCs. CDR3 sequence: CASSVVVGTEAFF. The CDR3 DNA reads TGTGCCAGCAGCGTAGTTGTGGGCACTGAAGCTTTCTTT.